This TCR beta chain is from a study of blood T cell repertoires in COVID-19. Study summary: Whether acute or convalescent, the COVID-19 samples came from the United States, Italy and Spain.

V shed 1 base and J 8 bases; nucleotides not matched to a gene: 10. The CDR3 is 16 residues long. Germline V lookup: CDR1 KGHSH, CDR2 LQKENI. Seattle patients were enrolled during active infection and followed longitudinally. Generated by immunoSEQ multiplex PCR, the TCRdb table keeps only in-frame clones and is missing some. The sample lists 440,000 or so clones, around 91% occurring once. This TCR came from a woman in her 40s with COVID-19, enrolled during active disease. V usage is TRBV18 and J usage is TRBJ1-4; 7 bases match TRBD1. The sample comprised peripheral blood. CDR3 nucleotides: TGTGCCAGCTCACCACAGGTGACAGGGCCCCAGGAAAAACTGTTTTTT. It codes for CASSPQVTGPQEKLFF.